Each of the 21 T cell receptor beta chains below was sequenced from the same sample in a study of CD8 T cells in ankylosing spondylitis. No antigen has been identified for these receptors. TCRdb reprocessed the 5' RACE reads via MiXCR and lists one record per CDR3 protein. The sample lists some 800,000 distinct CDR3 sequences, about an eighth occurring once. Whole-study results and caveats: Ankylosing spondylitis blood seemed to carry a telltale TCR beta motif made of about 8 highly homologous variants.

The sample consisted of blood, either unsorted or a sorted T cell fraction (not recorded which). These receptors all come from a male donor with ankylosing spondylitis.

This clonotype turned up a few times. DNA of the CDR3: TGTGCCAGCAGCTTACTCCCGACAGATGAAGCTTTCTTT. Translated: CASSLLPTDEAFF. The V call is TRBV7-2, the J call TRBJ1-1; D possibly corresponds to TRBD1 (5 bases). The germline gives CDR1 SGHTA, CDR2 FQGNSA. This CDR3 contains 13 residues. V shed 2 bases and J shed 7 bases, with 11 bases lying between them.

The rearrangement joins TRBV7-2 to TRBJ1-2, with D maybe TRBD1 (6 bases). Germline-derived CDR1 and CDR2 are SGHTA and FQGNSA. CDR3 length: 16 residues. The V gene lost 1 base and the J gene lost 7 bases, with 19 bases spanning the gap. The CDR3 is CASSLGTGAGQGGYTF. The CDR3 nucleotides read TGTGCCAGCAGCTTAGGGACGGGGGCAGGACAAGGTGGCTACACCTTC.

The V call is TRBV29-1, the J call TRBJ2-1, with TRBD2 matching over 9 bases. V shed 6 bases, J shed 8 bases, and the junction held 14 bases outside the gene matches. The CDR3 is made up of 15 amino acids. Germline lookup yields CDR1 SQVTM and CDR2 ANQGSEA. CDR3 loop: CSVVAGTSIRHEQFF. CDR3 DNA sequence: TGCAGCGTAGTTGCCGGGACTAGCATTAGGCATGAGCAGTTCTTC.

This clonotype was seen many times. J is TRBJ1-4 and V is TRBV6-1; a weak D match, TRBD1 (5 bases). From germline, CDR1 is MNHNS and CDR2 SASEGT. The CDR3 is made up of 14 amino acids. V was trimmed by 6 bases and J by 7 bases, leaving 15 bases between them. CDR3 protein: CASRGWGTGEKLFF. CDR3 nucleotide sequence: TGTGCCAGCAGGGGCTGGGGCACGGGTGAAAAACTGTTTTTT.

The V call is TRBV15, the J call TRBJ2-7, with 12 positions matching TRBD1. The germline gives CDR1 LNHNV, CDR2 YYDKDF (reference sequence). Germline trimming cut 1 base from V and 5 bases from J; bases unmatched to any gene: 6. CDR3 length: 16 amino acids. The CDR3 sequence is CATSRGGTGGLNEQYF. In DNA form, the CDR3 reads TGTGCCACCAGCAGAGGTGGGACAGGGGGCTTGAACGAGCAGTACTTC.

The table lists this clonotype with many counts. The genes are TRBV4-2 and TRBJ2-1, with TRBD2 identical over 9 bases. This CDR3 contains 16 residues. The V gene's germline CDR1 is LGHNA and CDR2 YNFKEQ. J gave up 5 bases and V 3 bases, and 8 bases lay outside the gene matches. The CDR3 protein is CASSHVAGGQNNEQFF. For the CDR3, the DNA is TGTGCCAGCAGCCACGTTGCGGGGGGGCAAAACAATGAGCAGTTCTTC.

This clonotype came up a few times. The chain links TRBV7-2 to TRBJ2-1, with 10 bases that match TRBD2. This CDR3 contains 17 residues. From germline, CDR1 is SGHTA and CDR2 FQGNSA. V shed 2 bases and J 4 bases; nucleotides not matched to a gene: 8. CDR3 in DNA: TGTGCCAGCAGCTTATTTAAGTCTAGCGGGAGATACAATGAGCAGTTCTTC. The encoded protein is CASSLFKSSGRYNEQFF.

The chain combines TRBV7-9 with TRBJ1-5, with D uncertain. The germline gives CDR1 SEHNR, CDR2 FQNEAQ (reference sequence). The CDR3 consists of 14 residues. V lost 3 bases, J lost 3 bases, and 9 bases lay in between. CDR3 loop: CASSFSETNQPQHF. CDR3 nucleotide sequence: TGTGCCAGCAGCTTCTCGGAGACCAATCAGCCCCAGCATTTT.

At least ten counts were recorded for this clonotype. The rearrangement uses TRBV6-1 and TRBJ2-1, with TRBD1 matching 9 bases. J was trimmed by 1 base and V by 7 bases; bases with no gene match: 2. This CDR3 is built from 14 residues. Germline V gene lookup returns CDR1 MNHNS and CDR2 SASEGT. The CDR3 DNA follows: TGTGCCAGCAACGACAGGGGGTCCTACAATGAGCAGTTCTTC. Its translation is CASNDRGSYNEQFF.

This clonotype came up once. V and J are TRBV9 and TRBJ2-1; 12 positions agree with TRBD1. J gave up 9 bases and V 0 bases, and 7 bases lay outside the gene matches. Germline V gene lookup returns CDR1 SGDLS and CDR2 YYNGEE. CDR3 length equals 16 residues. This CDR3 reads CASSVEGQGANGEQFF. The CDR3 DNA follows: TGTGCCAGCAGCGTAGAGGGACAGGGGGCAAACGGTGAGCAGTTCTTC.

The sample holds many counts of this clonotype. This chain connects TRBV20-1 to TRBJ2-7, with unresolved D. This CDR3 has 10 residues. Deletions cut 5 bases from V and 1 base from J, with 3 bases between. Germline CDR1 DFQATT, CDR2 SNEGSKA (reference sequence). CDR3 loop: CSAYSYEQYF. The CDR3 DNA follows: TGCAGTGCTTATTCCTACGAGCAGTACTTC.

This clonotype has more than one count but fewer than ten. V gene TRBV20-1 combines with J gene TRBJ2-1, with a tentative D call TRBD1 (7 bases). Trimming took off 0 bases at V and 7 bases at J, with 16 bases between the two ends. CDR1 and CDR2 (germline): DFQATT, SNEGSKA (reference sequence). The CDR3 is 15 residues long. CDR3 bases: TGCAGTGCTAGAGATAGGAGGGGGCCGGGAAATGAGCAGTTCTTC. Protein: CSARDRRGPGNEQFF.

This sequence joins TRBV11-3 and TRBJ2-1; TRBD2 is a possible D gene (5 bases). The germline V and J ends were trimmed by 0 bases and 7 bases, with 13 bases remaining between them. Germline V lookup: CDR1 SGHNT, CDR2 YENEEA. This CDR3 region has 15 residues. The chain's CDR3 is CASSLDRGEANEQFF. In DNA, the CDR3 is TGTGCCAGCAGCTTAGATCGGGGTGAGGCGAATGAGCAGTTCTTC. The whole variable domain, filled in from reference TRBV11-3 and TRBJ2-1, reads EAGVVQSPRYKIIEKKQPVAFWCNPISGHNTLYWYLQNLGQGPELLIRYENEEAVDDSQLPKDRFSAERLKGVDSTLKIQPAELGDSAVYLCASSLDRGEANEQFFGPGTRLTVL.

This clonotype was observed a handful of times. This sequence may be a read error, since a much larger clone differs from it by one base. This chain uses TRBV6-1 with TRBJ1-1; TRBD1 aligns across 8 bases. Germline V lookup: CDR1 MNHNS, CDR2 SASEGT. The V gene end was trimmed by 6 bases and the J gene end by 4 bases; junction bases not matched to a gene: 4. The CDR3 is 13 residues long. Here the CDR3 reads CASRNRGGTEAFF. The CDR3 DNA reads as TGTGCCAGCAGGAACAGGGGGGGCACTGAAGCTTTCTTT.

CDR3 in DNA: TGTGCCAGCAGTTCGAACTACCTTTATCAGGGGAACTATGGCTACACCTTC. Translation: CASSSNYLYQGNYGYTF. The V gene is TRBV6-5, the J gene TRBJ1-2, with D perhaps matching TRBD1 (6 bases). V was clipped by 4 bases and J by 2 bases, with 20 bases between them. Germline CDR1 and CDR2: MNHEY and SVGAGI. CDR3 size: 17 residues.

This CDR3 is CASSYEWTGSGNTIYF. The DNA of the CDR3 is TGTGCCAGCAGTTACGAGTGGACAGGCTCTGGAAACACCATATATTTT. The rearrangement uses TRBV6-5 and TRBJ1-3; TRBD1 agrees at 7 bases. The CDR3 runs 16 residues. V lost 2 bases, J lost 0 bases, and 4 bases stayed unmatched. CDR1 is MNHEY and CDR2 is SVGAGI in the germline V gene.

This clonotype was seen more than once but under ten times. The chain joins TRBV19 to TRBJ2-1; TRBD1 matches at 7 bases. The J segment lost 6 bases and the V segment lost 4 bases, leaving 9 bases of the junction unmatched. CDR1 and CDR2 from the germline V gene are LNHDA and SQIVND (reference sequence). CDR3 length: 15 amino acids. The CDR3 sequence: CASSTLRQGSNEQFF. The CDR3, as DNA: TGTGCCAGTAGTACGCTGCGACAGGGCAGCAATGAGCAGTTCTTC.

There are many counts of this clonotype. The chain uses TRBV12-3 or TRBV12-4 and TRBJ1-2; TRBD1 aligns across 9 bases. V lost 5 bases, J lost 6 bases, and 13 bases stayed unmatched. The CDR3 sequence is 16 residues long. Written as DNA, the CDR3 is TGTGCCAGCAGTGCAAGTCCGGGACAGGGACTAAATGGCTACACCTTC. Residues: CASSASPGQGLNGYTF.

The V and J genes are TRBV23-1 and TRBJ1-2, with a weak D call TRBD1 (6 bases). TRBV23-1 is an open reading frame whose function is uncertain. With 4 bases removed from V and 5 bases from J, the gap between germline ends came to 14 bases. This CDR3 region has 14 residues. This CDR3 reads CASSPRQDVYGYTF. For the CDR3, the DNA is TGCGCCAGCAGTCCGCGACAGGATGTATATGGCTACACCTTC.

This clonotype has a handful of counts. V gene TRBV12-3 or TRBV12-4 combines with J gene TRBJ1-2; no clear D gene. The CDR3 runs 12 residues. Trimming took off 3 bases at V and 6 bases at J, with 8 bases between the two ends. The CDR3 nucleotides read TGTGCCAGCAGTTTCGAAAAGAATGGCTACACCTTC. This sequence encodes CASSFEKNGYTF.

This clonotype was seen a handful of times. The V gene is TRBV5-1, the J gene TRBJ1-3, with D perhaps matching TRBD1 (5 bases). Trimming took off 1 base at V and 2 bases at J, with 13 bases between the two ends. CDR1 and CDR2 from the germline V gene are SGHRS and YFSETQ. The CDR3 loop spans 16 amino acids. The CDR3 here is CASSLLAGVTGNTIYF. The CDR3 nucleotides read TGCGCCAGCAGCTTGTTAGCGGGGGTAACTGGAAACACCATATATTTT.